A selection of T cell receptor beta chains follows, all from one sample in a study of blood T cell repertoires in COVID-19. Profiling relied on immunoSEQ multiplex PCR, and the TCRdb table lists in-frame clones only, not all of them. The sample yields roughly 280,000 clones, 86% seen once. Sequenced material: peripheral blood. These receptors all come from a man aged 25-45 years with active or convalescent COVID-19. CDR3s include the opening cysteine and the closing phenylalanine or tryptophan. D genes are given only for firm matches. Only some rows state a clone size, as once, few, many or a class for expanded clones.

v_call	clone_size	cdr3_length	d_call	j_call	cdr3_nt	cdr3_aa
TRBV6-5	NA	15	TRBD1	TRBJ1-2	TGTGCCAGCTCAAGGGTATCGGACAGGACCTATGGCTACACCTTC	CASSRVSDRTYGYTF
TRBV6-5	NA	14	NA	TRBJ1-2	TGTGCCAGCAGTTACTCGGAGTCAGCGGATGGCTACACCTTC	CASSYSESADGYTF
TRBV6-5	NA	16	TRBD1	TRBJ1-1	TGTGCCAGCAGTTCCAACGAGGGGGCCCTGAACACTGAAGCTTTCTTT	CASSSNEGALNTEAFF
TRBV18	NA	15	TRBD1	TRBJ2-7	TGTGCCAGCTCGCGACAGGGGACTGAATACTACGAGCAGTACTTC	CASSRQGTEYYEQYF
TRBV7-2	NA	15	NA	TRBJ2-3	TGTGCCAGCAGCTTAGATGGGCTATTGGGGCGACCGCAGTATTTT	CASSLDGLLGRPQYF
TRBV11-3	NA	13	NA	TRBJ1-1	TGTGCCAGCAGCTTAGAGGGCCACACTGAAGCTTTCTTT	CASSLEGHTEAFF
TRBV2	NA	12	NA	TRBJ2-5	TGTGCCAGCAGCCCTATGGAGGAGACCCAGTACTTC	CASSPMEETQYF
TRBV10-2	NA	16	NA	TRBJ1-3	TGCGCCAGCAGTGAAATGACACGTACTTCTGGAAACACCATATATTTT	CASSEMTRTSGNTIYF
TRBV19	NA	18	TRBD2	TRBJ2-2	TGTGCCAGTAGTCTCGGACTAGCGGGGGCCTCAAGGACCGGGGAGCTGTTTTTT	CASSLGLAGASRTGELFF
TRBV2	NA	18	TRBD1	TRBJ2-2	TGTGCCAGCAGTGAGTTACCGACCGAGACAGGGGACACCGGGGAGCTGTTTTTT	CASSELPTETGDTGELFF
TRBV12-5	NA	12	NA	TRBJ1-6	TGTGCTAGCAGGGATGGTTATTCACCCCTCCACTTT	CASRDGYSPLHF
TRBV12-3/TRBV12-4	NA	13	NA	TRBJ1-5	TGTGCCAGCAGTTTATGGGGCTTTCAGCCCCAGCATTTT	CASSLWGFQPQHF
TRBV6-5	NA	15	TRBD1	TRBJ1-1	TGTGCCAGCAGGGGTCCGGGACAGTGGAACACTGAAGCTTTCTTT	CASRGPGQWNTEAFF
TRBV4-3	NA	16	TRBD1	TRBJ2-7	TGCGCCAGCAGCCAAGATGTAGGGACAGTGACCTACGAGCAGTACTTC	CASSQDVGTVTYEQYF
TRBV20-1	NA	14	NA	TRBJ2-3	TGCAGTGCTAGTTTGCGGGGGCGTACAGATACGCAGTATTTT	CSASLRGRTDTQYF
TRBV19	NA	13	NA	TRBJ1-1	TGTGCCAGTGGCTCCTCACAGAACACTGAAGCTTTCTTT	CASGSSQNTEAFF
TRBV16	NA	19	TRBD2	TRBJ2-6	TGTGCCAGCAGCCAGTTGAGCGGGGGGGCGTCCGCTGGGGCCAACGTCCTGACTTTC	CASSQLSGGASAGANVLTF
TRBV4-2	few	14	NA	TRBJ1-1	TGTGCCAGCAGCCAAGAGACAGACCGCACTGAAGCTTTCTTT	CASSQETDRTEAFF
TRBV5-1	NA	16	NA	TRBJ2-3	TGCGCCAGCAGCTTGTTTGAGGGGGGGAACACAGATACGCAGTATTTT	CASSLFEGGNTDTQYF
TRBV29-1	NA	15	TRBD1	TRBJ2-1	TGCAGCGTCGCTGGGGACAGGAACTCCTACAATGAGCAGTTCTTC	CSVAGDRNSYNEQFF
TRBV24-1	NA	17	TRBD2	TRBJ2-5	TGTGCCACCAGTGATGGGGGGACTAGCGGGGGGAAAGAGACCCAGTACTTC	CATSDGGTSGGKETQYF
TRBV12-3/TRBV12-4	NA	12	TRBD2	TRBJ2-7	TGTGCCAGCAGTTTTCGGGGGGACGAGCAGTACTTC	CASSFRGDEQYF
TRBV7-8	NA	18	TRBD2	TRBJ2-2	TGTGCCAGCAGCTTAAGCTCCACTCTAGCGGGCGACACCGGGGAGCTGTTTTTT	CASSLSSTLAGDTGELFF
TRBV7-9	NA	15	NA	TRBJ1-2	TGTGCCAGCAGCTTAGTGGTAGCCGAGAACTATGGCTACACCTTC	CASSLVVAENYGYTF
TRBV25-1	NA	15	NA	TRBJ1-2	TGTGCCAGCAGTGAGCCACCCCCTGGGCGGGAGGGCTACACCTTC	CASSEPPPGREGYTF
TRBV3-1/TRBV3-2	NA	15	NA	TRBJ2-5	TGTGCCAGCAGCCAATACCGGGGAACCCCGGAGACCCAGTACTTC	CASSQYRGTPETQYF
TRBV7-9	NA	13	TRBD1	TRBJ1-5	TGTGCCAGCAGCCCAGGGGGCGGTCAGCCCCAGCATTTT	CASSPGGGQPQHF
TRBV18	NA	15	TRBD2	TRBJ2-3	TGTGCCAGCTCACCTGGACTAGCGGGGGGTGATACGCAGTATTTT	CASSPGLAGGDTQYF
TRBV19	NA	14	TRBD2	TRBJ2-3	TGTGCCTCAGCCGGGGGGGGCGGCACAGATACGCAGTATTTT	CASAGGGGTDTQYF
TRBV18	NA	17	TRBD1	TRBJ2-7	TGTGCCAGCTCACCGGGACAGGGTACCGCGCGAGGACGGGAGCAGTACTTC	CASSPGQGTARGREQYF
TRBV28	NA	16	TRBD1	TRBJ1-3	TGTGCCAGCAGTTTACTGCGACAGGGGGTGGGAAACACCATATATTTT	CASSLLRQGVGNTIYF
TRBV2	NA	19	TRBD2	TRBJ2-3	TGTGCCAGCAGTGAAGGGACTAGCGGGGGGGCCGGGGTTTCAGATACGCAGTATTTT	CASSEGTSGGAGVSDTQYF
TRBV7-9	NA	15	NA	TRBJ1-4	TGTGCCAGCACCAACGGCCAGGGGCCGGGTGGAAAACTGTTTTTT	CASTNGQGPGGKLFF
TRBV18	NA	14	NA	TRBJ1-1	TGTGCCAGCTGGGGCGTCAGGGAATCTAATGAAGCTTTCTTT	CASWGVRESNEAFF
TRBV4-1	NA	15	NA	TRBJ1-1	TGCGCCAGCAGCCAACAGGACAGACCGAACACTGAAGCTTTCTTT	CASSQQDRPNTEAFF
TRBV5-1	NA	17	TRBD1	TRBJ1-2	TGCGCCAGCAGCTTGGCCGGACAGGGCGGATTTAACAATGGCTACACCTTC	CASSLAGQGGFNNGYTF
TRBV6-6	NA	15	TRBD1	TRBJ1-4	TGTGCCAGCAGTTACCGTGGGACAGGGGTTGAAAAACTGTTTTTT	CASSYRGTGVEKLFF